These T cell receptor beta chains were read from a single sample in a study of vaccination effects on CD4 cells after COVID-19. Here immunoSEQ multiplex PCR was the method, and the copy in TCRdb shows in-frame clones only, minus some. This repertoire shows 80,000 to 95,000 clones, around 74% found once; its top ten account for over 0.95%. These receptors have no identified antigens. The starting material was CD4+ T cells from PBMCs cultured with HCoV-OC43 spike peptides, obtained after COVID-19 vaccination. Receptors originate from a human donor who received a COVID-19 vaccine. Each CDR3 is given with its conserved first and last residue. A D gene is named only where the DNA matches it firmly. Clone size is not always given. Where it is, it says once, few, many or a class for expanded clones.

v_gene,abundance,d_gene,j_gene,CDR3nt,CDR3aa
TRBV6-2/TRBV6-3,.,TRBD1,TRBJ1-4,TGTGCCAGCAGTTATCCTCGACAGGGGACGATTGGTGAAAAACTGTTTTTT,CASSYPRQGTIGEKLFF
TRBV6-5,.,TRBD1,TRBJ1-2,TGTGCCAGCAGTCCGGACAGGGTGGCCTATGGCTACACCTTC,CASSPDRVAYGYTF
TRBV27,.,TRBD2,TRBJ2-3,TGTGCCAGCAGCTGGGGGGGGTGGACAGATACGCAGTATTTT,CASSWGGWTDTQYF
TRBV24-1,once,TRBD1,TRBJ2-1,TGTGCCACCAGTGATTTCGGGACAGAAACCTACAATGAGCAGTTCTTC,CATSDFGTETYNEQFF
TRBV7-3,.,.,TRBJ1-2,TGTGCCCCCAAGGGATCATTCTCTGGTGGCTACACCTTC,CAPKGSFSGGYTF
TRBV5-1,once,.,TRBJ2-5,TGCGCCAGCAGCTTGGGTAGCTCAAACCAAGAGACCCAGTACTTC,CASSLGSSNQETQYF
TRBV6-1,.,TRBD2,TRBJ2-5,TGTGCCAGCAGTGAAGTAGGACTAGCGGGGGGCCGGACCCAGTACTTC,CASSEVGLAGGRTQYF
TRBV7-2,.,.,TRBJ2-3,TGTGCCAGCAGCTTAGGAGACACCACAGATACGCAGTATTTT,CASSLGDTTDTQYF
TRBV12-3/TRBV12-4,.,.,TRBJ1-2,TGTGCCAGCAGCTTCGAGGGGAACTATGGCTACACCTTC,CASSFEGNYGYTF
TRBV12-5,few,.,TRBJ2-1,TGTGCTAGTGGTTTGATTATGCGAACCCTCAGGGGCTACAATGAGCAGTTCTTC,CASGLIMRTLRGYNEQFF
TRBV3-1/TRBV3-2,.,.,TRBJ1-5,TGTGCCAGCAGCCAAGGGGGGGGTCAGCCCCAGCATTTT,CASSQGGGQPQHF
TRBV27,.,.,TRBJ2-5,TGTGCCAGCAGAAATGCAGGGTTTGGGGAGGAGACCCAGTACTTC,CASRNAGFGEETQYF
TRBV29-1,.,.,TRBJ1-2,TGCAGCGCCCTCCTGGGCAGCCACTATGGCTACACCTTC,CSALLGSHYGYTF
TRBV7-2,.,.,TRBJ2-3,TGTGCCAGCAGCCCCTTCGAGGGTACAGATACGCAGTATTTT,CASSPFEGTDTQYF
TRBV6-4,.,.,TRBJ1-2,TGTGCCAGCAGCCCCCTTACAGGGCTGGGCTATGGCTACACCTTC,CASSPLTGLGYGYTF
TRBV18,.,.,TRBJ1-1,TGTGCCAGCTCACCGCAGGGCCCGAACACTGAAGCTTTCTTT,CASSPQGPNTEAFF
TRBV18,few,TRBD1,TRBJ1-5,TGTGCCAGCTCACCGCTGGGACAGCAGAGCAATCAGCCCCAGCATTTT,CASSPLGQQSNQPQHF
TRBV25-1,.,TRBD2,TRBJ2-3,TGTGCCAGCAGTGAACGGGGACTAGCGCCCGGAACAGATACGCAGTATTTT,CASSERGLAPGTDTQYF
TRBV5-1,few,TRBD1,TRBJ1-4,TGCGCCAGCAGCCAGGGGGCAGAAGAAAAACTGTTTTTT,CASSQGAEEKLFF
TRBV7-7,few,TRBD2,TRBJ2-2,TGTGCCAGCAGCGTCAGCGGGGGGGCCGACACCGGGGAGCTGTTTTTT,CASSVSGGADTGELFF